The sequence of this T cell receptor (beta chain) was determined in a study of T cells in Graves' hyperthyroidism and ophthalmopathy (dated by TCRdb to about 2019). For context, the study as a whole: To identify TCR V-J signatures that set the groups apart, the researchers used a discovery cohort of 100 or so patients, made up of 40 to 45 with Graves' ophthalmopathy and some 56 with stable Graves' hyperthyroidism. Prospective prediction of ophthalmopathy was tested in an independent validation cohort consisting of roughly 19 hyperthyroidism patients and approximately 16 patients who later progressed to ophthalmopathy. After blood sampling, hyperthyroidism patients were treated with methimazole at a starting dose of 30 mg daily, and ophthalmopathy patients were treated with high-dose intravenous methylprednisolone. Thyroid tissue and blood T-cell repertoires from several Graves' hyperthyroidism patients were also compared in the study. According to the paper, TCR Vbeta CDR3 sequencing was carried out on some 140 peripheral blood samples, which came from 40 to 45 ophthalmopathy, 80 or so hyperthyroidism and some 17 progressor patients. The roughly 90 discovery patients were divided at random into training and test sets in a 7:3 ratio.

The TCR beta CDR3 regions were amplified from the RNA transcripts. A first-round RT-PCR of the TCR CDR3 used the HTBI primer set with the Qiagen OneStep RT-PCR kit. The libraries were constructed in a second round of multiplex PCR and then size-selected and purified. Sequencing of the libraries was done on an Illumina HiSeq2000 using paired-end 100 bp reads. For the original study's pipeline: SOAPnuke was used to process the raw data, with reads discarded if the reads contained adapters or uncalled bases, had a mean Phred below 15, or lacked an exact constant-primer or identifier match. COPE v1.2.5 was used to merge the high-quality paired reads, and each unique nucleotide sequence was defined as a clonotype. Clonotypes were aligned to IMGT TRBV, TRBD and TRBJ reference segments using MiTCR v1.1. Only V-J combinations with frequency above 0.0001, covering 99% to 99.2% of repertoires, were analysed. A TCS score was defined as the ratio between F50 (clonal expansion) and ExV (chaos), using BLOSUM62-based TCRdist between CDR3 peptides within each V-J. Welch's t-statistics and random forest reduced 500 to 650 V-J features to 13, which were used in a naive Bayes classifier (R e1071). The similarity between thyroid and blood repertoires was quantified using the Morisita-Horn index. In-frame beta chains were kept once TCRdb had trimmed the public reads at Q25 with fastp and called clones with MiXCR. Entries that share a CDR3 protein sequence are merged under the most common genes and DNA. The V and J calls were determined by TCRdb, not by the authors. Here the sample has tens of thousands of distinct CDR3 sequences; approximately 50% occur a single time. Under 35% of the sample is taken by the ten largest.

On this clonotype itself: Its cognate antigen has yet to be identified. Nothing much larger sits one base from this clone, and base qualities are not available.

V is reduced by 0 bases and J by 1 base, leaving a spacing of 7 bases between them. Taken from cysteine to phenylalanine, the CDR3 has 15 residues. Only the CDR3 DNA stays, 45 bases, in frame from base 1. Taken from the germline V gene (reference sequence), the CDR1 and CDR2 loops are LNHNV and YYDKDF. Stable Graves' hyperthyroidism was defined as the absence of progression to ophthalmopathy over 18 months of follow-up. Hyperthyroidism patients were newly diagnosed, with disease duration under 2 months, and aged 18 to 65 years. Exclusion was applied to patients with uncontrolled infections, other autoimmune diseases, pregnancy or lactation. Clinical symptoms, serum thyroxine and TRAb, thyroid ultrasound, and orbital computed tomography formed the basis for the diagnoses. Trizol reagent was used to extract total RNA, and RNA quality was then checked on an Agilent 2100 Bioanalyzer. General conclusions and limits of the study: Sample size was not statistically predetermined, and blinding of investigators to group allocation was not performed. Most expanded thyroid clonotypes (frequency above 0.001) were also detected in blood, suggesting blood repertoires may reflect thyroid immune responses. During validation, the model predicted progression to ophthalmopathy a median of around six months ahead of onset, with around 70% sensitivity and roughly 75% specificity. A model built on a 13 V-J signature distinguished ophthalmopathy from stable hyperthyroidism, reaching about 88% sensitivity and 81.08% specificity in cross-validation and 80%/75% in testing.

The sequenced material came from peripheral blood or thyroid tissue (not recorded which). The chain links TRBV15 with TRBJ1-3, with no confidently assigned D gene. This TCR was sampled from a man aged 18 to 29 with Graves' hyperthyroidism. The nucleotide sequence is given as TGTGCCACCAGCAGAGATCGGGGTTCTGGAAACACCATATATTTT. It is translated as CATSRDRGSGNTIYF.